This TCR beta chain stems from a study of early T cells in non-severe SARS-CoV-2 infection. The study, taken as a whole, reports: Matching against VDJdb likely underestimated virus-specific expansions, favoring anti-spike CD8.

Unique molecular identifiers (one per individual cDNA molecule) were attached. Via MiXCR, TCRdb re-called the 5' RACE reads, giving one row per CDR3 protein. The data contain about 20,000 distinct CDR3 sequences, about 4% of them seen just once; the ten biggest clones take up over 1.1%. V shed 1 base and J shed 4 bases, with 8 bases lying between them. The CDR3 has 14 residues. Germline V gene lookup returns CDR1 SGHVS and CDR2 FNYEAQ. This clonotype was counted many times. Its antigen is unidentified. The sequence was obtained from an adult who was a healthcare worker with PCR-confirmed SARS-CoV-2 infection or an uninfected control (not recorded which). Material for sequencing was whole blood. The J gene is TRBJ1-5, the V gene TRBV7-6, with D possibly matching TRBD1 (5 bases). DNA of the CDR3: TGTGCCAGCAGCTTAGGGGGGAGGAATCAGCCCCAGCATTTT. Its translation: CASSLGGRNQPQHF.